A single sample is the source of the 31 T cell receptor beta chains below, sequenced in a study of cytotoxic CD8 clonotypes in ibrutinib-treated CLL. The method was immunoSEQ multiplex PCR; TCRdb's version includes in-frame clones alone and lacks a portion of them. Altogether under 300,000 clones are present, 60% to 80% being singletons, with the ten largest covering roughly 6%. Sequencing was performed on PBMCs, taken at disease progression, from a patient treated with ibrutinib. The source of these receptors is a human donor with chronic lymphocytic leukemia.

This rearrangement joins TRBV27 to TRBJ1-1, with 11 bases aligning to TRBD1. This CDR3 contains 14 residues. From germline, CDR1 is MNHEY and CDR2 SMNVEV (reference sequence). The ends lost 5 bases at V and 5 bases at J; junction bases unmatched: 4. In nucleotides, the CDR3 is TGTGCCAGCAGTGATGGACAGGGGGCGACTGAAGCTTTCTTT. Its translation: CASSDGQGATEAFF.

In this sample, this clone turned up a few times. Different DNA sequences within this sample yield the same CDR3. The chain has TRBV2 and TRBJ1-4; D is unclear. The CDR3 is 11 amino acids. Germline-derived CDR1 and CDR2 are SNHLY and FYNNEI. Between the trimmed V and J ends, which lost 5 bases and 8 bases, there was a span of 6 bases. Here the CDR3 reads CASSTVEKLFF. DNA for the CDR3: TGTGCCAGCAGTACGGTGGAAAAACTGTTTTTT.

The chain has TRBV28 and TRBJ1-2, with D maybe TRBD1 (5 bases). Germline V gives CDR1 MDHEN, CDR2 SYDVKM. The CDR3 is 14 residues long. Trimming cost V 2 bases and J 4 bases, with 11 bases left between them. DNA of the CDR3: TGTGCCAGCAGTTTAGGGGCGGGCCCCTATGGCTACACCTTC. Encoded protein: CASSLGAGPYGYTF.

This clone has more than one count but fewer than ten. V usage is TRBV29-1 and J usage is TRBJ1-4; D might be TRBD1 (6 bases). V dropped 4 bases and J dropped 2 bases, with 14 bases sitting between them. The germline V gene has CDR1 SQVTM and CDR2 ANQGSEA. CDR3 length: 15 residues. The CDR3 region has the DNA TGCAGCGTTGTGATAGGGGGAAGCACTAATGAAAAACTGTTTTTT. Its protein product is CSVVIGGSTNEKLFF.

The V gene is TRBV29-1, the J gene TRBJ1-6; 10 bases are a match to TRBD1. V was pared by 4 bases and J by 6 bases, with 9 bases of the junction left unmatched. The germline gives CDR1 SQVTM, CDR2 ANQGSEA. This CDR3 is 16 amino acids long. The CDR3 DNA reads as TGCAGCGTTGCCGGACAGGGGGAAGATCGTAATTCACCCCTCCACTTT. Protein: CSVAGQGEDRNSPLHF.

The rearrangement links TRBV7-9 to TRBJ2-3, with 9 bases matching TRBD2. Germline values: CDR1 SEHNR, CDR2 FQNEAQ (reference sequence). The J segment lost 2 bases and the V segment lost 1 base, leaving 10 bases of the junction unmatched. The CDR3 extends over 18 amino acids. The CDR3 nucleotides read TGTGCCAGCAGCTTAGTCCTCTCTAGCGGGAAAAACACAGATACGCAGTATTTT. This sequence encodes CASSLVLSSGKNTDTQYF.

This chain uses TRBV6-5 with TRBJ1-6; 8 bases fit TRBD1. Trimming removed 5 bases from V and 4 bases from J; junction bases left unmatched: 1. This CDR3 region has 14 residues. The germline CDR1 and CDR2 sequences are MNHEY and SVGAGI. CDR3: CASSRTGYNSPLHF. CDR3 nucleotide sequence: TGTGCCAGCAGTCGGACAGGGTATAATTCACCCCTCCACTTT.

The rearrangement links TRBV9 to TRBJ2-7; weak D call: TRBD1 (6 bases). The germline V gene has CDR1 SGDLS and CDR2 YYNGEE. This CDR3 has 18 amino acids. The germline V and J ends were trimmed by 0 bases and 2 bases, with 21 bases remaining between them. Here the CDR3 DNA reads TGTGCCAGCAGCGTAGACAGGGATTTTTCGGGAAACCCCTACGAGCAGTACTTC. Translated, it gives CASSVDRDFSGNPYEQYF. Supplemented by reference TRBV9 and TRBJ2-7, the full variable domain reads DSGVTQTPKHLITATGQRVTLRCSPRSGDLSVYWYQQSLDQGLQFLIQYYNGEERAKGNILERFSAQQFPDLHSELNLSSLELGDSALYFCASSVDRDFSGNPYEQYFGPGTRLTVT.

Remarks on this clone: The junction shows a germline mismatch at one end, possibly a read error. As DNA, the CDR3 is TGTGCCATCAGTGAGTTTAGGACCGCGGAGCACGGACAGGGCCCCTTC. It encodes CAISEFRTAEHGQGPF. This chain joins TRBV10-3 and TRBJ1-2; TRBD1 aligns across 8 bases. Germline-derived CDR1 and CDR2 are ENHRY and SYGVKD. CDR3 length: 16 amino acids.

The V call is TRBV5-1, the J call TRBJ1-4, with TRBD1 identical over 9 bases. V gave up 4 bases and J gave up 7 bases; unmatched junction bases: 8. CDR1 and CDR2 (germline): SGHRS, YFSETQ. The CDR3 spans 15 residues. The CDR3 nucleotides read TGCGCCAGCAGCCGGACAGGGGAGAAGGGTGAAAAACTGTTTTTT. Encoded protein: CASSRTGEKGEKLFF.

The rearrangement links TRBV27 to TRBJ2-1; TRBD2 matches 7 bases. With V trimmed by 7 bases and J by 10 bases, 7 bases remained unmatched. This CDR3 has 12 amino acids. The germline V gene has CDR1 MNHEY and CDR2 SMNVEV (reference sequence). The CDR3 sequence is CASNNGGVEQFF. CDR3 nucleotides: TGTGCCAGCAACAATGGGGGGGTCGAGCAGTTCTTC.

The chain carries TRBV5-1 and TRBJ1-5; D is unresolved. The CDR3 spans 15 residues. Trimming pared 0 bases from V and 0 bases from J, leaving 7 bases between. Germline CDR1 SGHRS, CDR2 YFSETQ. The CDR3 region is CASSLAGYSNQPQHF. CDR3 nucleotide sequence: TGCGCCAGCAGCTTGGCAGGTTATAGCAATCAGCCCCAGCATTTT.

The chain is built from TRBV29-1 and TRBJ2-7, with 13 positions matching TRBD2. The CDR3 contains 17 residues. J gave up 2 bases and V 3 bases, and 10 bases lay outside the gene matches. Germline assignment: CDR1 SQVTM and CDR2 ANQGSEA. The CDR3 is CSVDGLAGEGGAYEQYF. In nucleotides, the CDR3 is TGCAGCGTTGATGGACTAGCGGGAGAGGGGGGCGCCTACGAGCAGTACTTC.

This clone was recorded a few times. CDR3 residues: CSVEDPGSDYGYTF. In nucleotides, the CDR3 is TGCAGCGTTGAAGATCCAGGGTCCGACTATGGCTACACCTTC. V gene TRBV29-1 combines with J gene TRBJ1-2; maybe TRBD1 (5 bases). Trimming shortened V by 0 bases and J by 3 bases, and 11 bases separated the two germline ends. Germline loops: CDR1 SQVTM, CDR2 ANQGSEA. This CDR3 is 14 amino acids long.

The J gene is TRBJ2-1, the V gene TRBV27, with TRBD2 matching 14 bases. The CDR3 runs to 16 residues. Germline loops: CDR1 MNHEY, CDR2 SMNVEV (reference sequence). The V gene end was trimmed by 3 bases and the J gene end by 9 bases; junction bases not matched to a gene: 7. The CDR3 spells CASSLTSGRAVAEQFF. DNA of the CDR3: TGTGCCAGCAGTTTGACTAGCGGGAGGGCCGTTGCTGAGCAGTTCTTC.

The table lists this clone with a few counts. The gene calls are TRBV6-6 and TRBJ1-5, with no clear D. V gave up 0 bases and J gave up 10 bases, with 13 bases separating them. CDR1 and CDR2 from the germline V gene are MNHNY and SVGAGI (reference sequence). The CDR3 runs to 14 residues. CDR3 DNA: TGTGCCAGCAGTTACTCTGCCCCGATCAGCCCCCAGCATTTT. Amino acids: CASSYSAPISPQHF.

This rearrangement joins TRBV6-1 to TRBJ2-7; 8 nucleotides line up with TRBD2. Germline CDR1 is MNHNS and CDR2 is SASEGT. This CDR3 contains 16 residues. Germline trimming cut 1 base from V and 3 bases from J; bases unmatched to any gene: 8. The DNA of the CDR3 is TGTGCCAGCAGTGAAGAAAGGACTAGCCCGGGCTACGAGCAGTACTTC. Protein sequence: CASSEERTSPGYEQYF.

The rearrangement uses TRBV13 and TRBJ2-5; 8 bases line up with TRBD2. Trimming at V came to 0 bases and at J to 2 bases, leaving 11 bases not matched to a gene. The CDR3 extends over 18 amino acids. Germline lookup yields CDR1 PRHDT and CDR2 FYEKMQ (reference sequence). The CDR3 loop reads CASSLGWGAGDPQETQYF. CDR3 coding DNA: TGTGCCAGCAGCTTAGGATGGGGAGCGGGGGACCCTCAAGAGACCCAGTACTTC.

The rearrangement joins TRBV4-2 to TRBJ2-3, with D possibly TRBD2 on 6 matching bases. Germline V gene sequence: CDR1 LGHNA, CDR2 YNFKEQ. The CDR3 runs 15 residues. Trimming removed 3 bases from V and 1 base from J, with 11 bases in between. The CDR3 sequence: CASSQRSGGTDTQYF. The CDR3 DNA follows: TGTGCCAGCAGCCAGAGATCGGGGGGCACAGATACGCAGTATTTT.

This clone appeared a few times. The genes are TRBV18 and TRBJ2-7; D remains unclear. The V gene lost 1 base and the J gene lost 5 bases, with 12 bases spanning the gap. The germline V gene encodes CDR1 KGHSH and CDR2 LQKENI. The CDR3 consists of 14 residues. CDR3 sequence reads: CASSPQTSADEQYF. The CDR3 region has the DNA TGTGCCAGCTCACCACAGACGTCTGCAGACGAGCAGTACTTC.

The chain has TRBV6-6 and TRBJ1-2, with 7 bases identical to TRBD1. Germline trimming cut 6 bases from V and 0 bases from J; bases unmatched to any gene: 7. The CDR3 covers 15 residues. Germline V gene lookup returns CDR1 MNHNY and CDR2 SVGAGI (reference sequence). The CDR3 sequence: CASRLRGTSNYGYTF. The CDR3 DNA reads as TGTGCCAGCAGACTCAGGGGGACCTCTAACTATGGCTACACCTTC.

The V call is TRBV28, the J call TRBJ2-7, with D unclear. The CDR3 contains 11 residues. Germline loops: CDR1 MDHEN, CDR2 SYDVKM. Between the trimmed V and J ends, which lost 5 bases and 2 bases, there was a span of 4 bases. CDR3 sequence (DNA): TGTGCCAGCAGTCACACCTACGAGCAGTACTTC. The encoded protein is CASSHTYEQYF.

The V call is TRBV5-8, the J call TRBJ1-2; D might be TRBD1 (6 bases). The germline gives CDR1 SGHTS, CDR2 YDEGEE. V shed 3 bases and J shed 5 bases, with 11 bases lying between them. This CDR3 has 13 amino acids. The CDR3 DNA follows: TGTGCCAGCAGCTGGACAGTCGGATATGGCTACACCTTC. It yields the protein CASSWTVGYGYTF.

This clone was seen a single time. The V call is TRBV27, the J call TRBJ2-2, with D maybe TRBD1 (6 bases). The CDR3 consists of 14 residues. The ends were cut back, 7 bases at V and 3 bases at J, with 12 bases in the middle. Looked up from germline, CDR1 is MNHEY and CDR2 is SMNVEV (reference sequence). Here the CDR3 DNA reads TGTGCCAGCAATTGGGGGCGGGACACCGGGGAGCTGTTTTTT. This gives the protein CASNWGRDTGELFF.

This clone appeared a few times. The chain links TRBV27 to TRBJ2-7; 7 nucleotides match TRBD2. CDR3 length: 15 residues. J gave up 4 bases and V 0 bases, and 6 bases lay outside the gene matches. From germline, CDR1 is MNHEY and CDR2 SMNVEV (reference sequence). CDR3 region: CASSLSGGPLYEQYF. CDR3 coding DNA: TGTGCCAGCAGTTTATCGGGAGGGCCTTTGTACGAGCAGTACTTC.

The CDR3 spells CASSPGTVGQETQYF. CDR3 bases: TGTGCCAGCAGCCCCGGGACAGTTGGCCAAGAGACCCAGTACTTC. V is TRBV7-9 and J is TRBJ2-5; 7 positions match TRBD1. CDR1 is SEHNR and CDR2 is FQNEAQ in the germline V gene (reference sequence). This CDR3 is built from 15 residues. J lost 1 base, V lost 5 bases, and 7 bases had no gene match.

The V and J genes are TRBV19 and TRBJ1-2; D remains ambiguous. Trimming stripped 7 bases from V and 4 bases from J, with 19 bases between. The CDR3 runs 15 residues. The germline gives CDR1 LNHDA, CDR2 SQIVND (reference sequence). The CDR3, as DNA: TGTGCCAGTAATGAGGAGGCTCGGCTGAGCTATGGCTACACCTTC. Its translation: CASNEEARLSYGYTF.

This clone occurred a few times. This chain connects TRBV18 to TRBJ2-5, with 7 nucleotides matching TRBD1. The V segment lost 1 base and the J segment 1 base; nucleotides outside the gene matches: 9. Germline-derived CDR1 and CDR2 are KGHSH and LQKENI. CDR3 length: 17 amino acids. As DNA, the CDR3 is TGTGCCAGCTCACCACTTCCGAAGACAGGGATCCAAGAGACCCAGTACTTC. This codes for CASSPLPKTGIQETQYF.

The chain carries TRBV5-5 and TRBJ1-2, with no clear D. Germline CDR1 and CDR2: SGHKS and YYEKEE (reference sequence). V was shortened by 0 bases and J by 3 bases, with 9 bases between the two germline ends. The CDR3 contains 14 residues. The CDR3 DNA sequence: TGTGCCAGCAGCTTGGGAACCCTGGACTATGGCTACACCTTC. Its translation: CASSLGTLDYGYTF.

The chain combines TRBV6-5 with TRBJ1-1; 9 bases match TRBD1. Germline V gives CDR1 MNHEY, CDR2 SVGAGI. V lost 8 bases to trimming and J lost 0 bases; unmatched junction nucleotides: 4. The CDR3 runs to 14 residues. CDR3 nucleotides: TGTGCCAGCGGACAGGGGATTATGAACACTGAAGCTTTCTTT. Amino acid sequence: CASGQGIMNTEAFF.

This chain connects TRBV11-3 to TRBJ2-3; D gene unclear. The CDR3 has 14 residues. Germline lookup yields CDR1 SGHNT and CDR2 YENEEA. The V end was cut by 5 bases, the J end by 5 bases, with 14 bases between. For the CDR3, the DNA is TGTGCCAGCAGCCCGCGGCCAAAGGGAGATACGCAGTATTTT. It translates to CASSPRPKGDTQYF.